This T cell receptor beta chain was found in a study of monozygotic twins with inflammatory bowel disease. Each UMI harboured a 6-nucleotide sample barcode and was appended via template switching. Both TCRalpha and TCRbeta cDNA were subjected to two nested PCRs lasting around 15 and 9 cycles. For each CDR3 protein, TCRdb gives one entry from its re-call of the 5' RACE reads, without DNA. The listing contains hundreds of thousands of distinct CDR3 sequences. Germline V gene data show CDR1 as MDHEN and CDR2 as SYDVKM. This CDR3 contains 16 residues. The chain links TRBV28 to TRBJ1-5; absent DNA, TCRdb's TRBD1 call cannot be checked. Sequenced input: blood. This receptor was obtained from a human donor with ulcerative colitis or Crohn's disease, or a healthy co-twin of an affected twin (not recorded which). Here the CDR3 reads CASSLSGTGGFQPQHF.